A single TCR beta chain is shown here with its context. The record originates from a study of control samples from healthy donors and cancer patients. With 3 bases removed from V and 3 bases from J, the gap between germline ends came to 8 bases. Germline lookup yields CDR1 LNHDA and CDR2 SQIVND (reference sequence). CDR3 length equals 13 residues. Libraries were prepared by immunoSEQ multiplex PCR; TCRdb keeps only in-frame clonotypes and omits some of them. The data hold fewer than 85,000 clones, with 94% observed a single time. The material sequenced was blood. The gene calls are TRBV19 and TRBJ1-1; no clear D gene. The TCR was taken from a woman younger than 45 in good health. The CDR3 DNA is TGTGCCAGTAGTATGGCAGGAGACACTGAAGCTTTCTTT. Its protein is CASSMAGDTEAFF.